Listed here are 23 T cell receptor beta chains from one sample, sequenced in a study of identifying expanded T cells in peripheral blood. Profiling relied on immunoSEQ multiplex PCR, and the TCRdb table lists in-frame clones only, not all of them. The table lists 70,000 to 95,000 clones, 70% to 90% of them singletons, with 7.3% in the top ten. Sequencing input: blood. These receptor sequences come from a person aged 18 to 70 in good health.

This clone was counted a few times. The chain carries TRBV7-8 and TRBJ1-6; no definite D call. This CDR3 comprises 13 residues. The V gene lost 0 bases and the J gene lost 5 bases, with 2 bases spanning the gap. The germline V gene encodes CDR1 SGHVS and CDR2 FQNEAQ. The CDR3 protein is CASSLADNSPLHF. The CDR3 DNA is TGTGCCAGCAGCTTAGCGGATAATTCACCCCTCCACTTT.

The rearrangement uses TRBV19 and TRBJ2-7, with D perhaps TRBD1 (6 bases). The germline gives CDR1 LNHDA, CDR2 SQIVND (reference sequence). Trimming pared 3 bases from V and 1 base from J, leaving 10 bases between. The CDR3 runs 14 residues. The CDR3 is CASSIQTGSYEQYF. The CDR3 nucleotides are TGTGCCAGTAGTATCCAGACAGGATCCTACGAGCAGTACTTC.

This chain joins TRBV7-7 and TRBJ2-1; D uncertain. Trimming shortened V by 4 bases and J by 3 bases, and 7 bases separated the two germline ends. CDR3 length equals 13 residues. The germline CDR1 and CDR2 sequences are SSHAT and FNYEAQ (reference sequence). The CDR3 DNA sequence: TGTGCCAGCAGCTCGACGTTCTACAATGAGCAGTTCTTC. This encodes CASSSTFYNEQFF.

This clone was recorded only once. The V gene is TRBV10-2, the J gene TRBJ1-2, with 7 positions matching TRBD1. Germline-derived CDR1 and CDR2 are WSHSY and SAAADI. CDR3 length equals 14 residues. V shed 1 base, J shed 7 bases, and the junction held 6 bases outside the gene matches. The CDR3 is CASSEFGRGAGYTF. Written as DNA, the CDR3 is TGCGCCAGCAGTGAGTTTGGCAGGGGGGCTGGCTACACCTTC.

This chain links TRBV5-1 with TRBJ2-3; TRBD2 aligns across 12 bases. CDR3 length equals 18 residues. Germline trimming cut 2 bases from V and 4 bases from J; bases unmatched to any gene: 11. Germline values: CDR1 SGHRS, CDR2 YFSETQ. In DNA, the CDR3 is TGCGCCAGCAGCTTAGACGGACTAGCGGGGAGGTTGTCAGATACGCAGTATTTT. Its translation is CASSLDGLAGRLSDTQYF.

The rearrangement uses TRBV6-6 and TRBJ2-7; 8 nucleotides line up with TRBD2. This CDR3 has 15 amino acids. In germline, CDR1 is MNHNY, CDR2 SVGAGI (reference sequence). The junction had 6 bases not matched to a gene; V was cut back by 5 bases and J by 0 bases. CDR3 sequence reads: CASSGPGTSSYEQYF. The CDR3 DNA sequence: TGTGCCAGCAGTGGCCCCGGGACTAGCTCCTACGAGCAGTACTTC.

This clone was seen more than once but under ten times. CDR3 nucleotides: TGTGCCAGCAGGACTAGGGCCGGGGAGCTGTTTTTT. Amino acids: CASRTRAGELFF. This rearrangement joins TRBV9 to TRBJ2-2; TRBD2 is a possible D gene (6 bases). With 5 bases removed from V and 6 bases from J, the gap between germline ends came to 8 bases. Per the germline V gene, CDR1 is SGDLS and CDR2 is YYNGEE. The CDR3 is made up of 12 amino acids.

The CDR3 DNA is TGTGCCAGTAGTATGCGAGGAGCGGGAGTGGCCGGGGAGCTGTTTTTT. Its translation is CASSMRGAGVAGELFF. This sequence joins TRBV19 and TRBJ2-2; 8 positions match TRBD2. Per germline, CDR1 LNHDA and CDR2 SQIVND (reference sequence). Germline trimming cut 3 bases from V and 6 bases from J; bases unmatched to any gene: 9. This CDR3 is built from 16 residues.

V is TRBV19 and J is TRBJ2-7; D is possibly TRBD1 or TRBD2 (5 bases each). The germline V gene has CDR1 LNHDA and CDR2 SQIVND (reference sequence). The CDR3 has 14 residues. With 5 bases removed from V and 7 bases from J, the gap between germline ends came to 18 bases. The CDR3, as DNA: TGTGCCAGTAGTGCATTACTAGGGGTGGGTGAGCAGTACTTC. Protein: CASSALLGVGEQYF.

The gene calls are TRBV9 and TRBJ1-3; the D is unclear. The CDR3 contains 14 residues. Germline CDR1 SGDLS, CDR2 YYNGEE. Trimming removed 0 bases at V and 0 bases at J, with 4 bases between. As DNA, the CDR3 is TGTGCCAGCAGCGTAGGCAGCTCTGGAAACACCATATATTTT. Translating gives CASSVGSSGNTIYF.

This clone was observed a single time. The gene calls are TRBV7-2 and TRBJ1-1; D uncertain. Looked up from germline, CDR1 is SGHTA and CDR2 is FQGNSA. V was cut by 5 bases and J by 1 base, with 11 bases left in between. The length of the CDR3 is 14 residues. The CDR3 loop reads CASSPRLANTEAFF. CDR3 DNA sequence: TGTGCCAGCAGCCCACGACTGGCGAACACTGAAGCTTTCTTT.

The chain is built from TRBV18 and TRBJ2-7, with 8 bases matching TRBD1. Germline-derived CDR1 and CDR2 are KGHSH and LQKENI. The CDR3 loop spans 15 amino acids. V lost 4 bases, J lost 0 bases, and 5 bases stayed unmatched. The CDR3 spells CASSHGQGSSYEQYF. CDR3 sequence (DNA): TGTGCCAGCTCACACGGACAGGGTAGCTCCTACGAGCAGTACTTC.

The chain links TRBV5-5 to TRBJ1-1; TRBD1 matches 8 bases. The CDR3 has 15 amino acids. Germline V lookup: CDR1 SGHKS, CDR2 YYEKEE (reference sequence). With 1 base clipped from V and 3 bases from J, the junction kept 5 bases outside the gene matches. This CDR3 reads CASSLIGQGDTEAFF. The CDR3 nucleotides read TGTGCCAGCAGCTTGATAGGACAGGGAGACACTGAAGCTTTCTTT.

The V and J genes are TRBV5-8 and TRBJ2-1; D ambiguous. This CDR3 has 12 residues. From germline, CDR1 is SGHTS and CDR2 YDEGEE. V was pared by 4 bases and J by 5 bases, with 7 bases between. The CDR3 DNA sequence: TGTGCCAGCAGCGTAAGGCACAATGAGCAGTTCTTC. It codes for CASSVRHNEQFF.

This rearrangement joins TRBV6-5 to TRBJ2-1; D not certain. This CDR3 is built from 14 residues. Germline V CDR1 and CDR2: MNHEY, SVGAGI. Trimming pared 9 bases from V and 0 bases from J, leaving 12 bases between. The CDR3 protein is CASKFKISYNEQFF. DNA of the CDR3: TGTGCCAGTAAATTTAAGATCTCCTACAATGAGCAGTTCTTC.

The rearrangement joins TRBV5-1 to TRBJ1-2; the match to TRBD1 covers 9 bases. This CDR3 is 15 amino acids long. Germline V gene sequence: CDR1 SGHRS, CDR2 YFSETQ. Germline trimming cut 2 bases from V and 2 bases from J; bases unmatched to any gene: 4. The CDR3 region is CASSLWTGVNYGYTF. CDR3 sequence (DNA): TGCGCCAGCAGCTTATGGACAGGGGTAAACTATGGCTACACCTTC.

This clone was recorded only once. This rearrangement joins TRBV10-3 to TRBJ2-1; maybe TRBD2 (6 bases). The germline CDR1 and CDR2 sequences are ENHRY and SYGVKD. V was pared by 8 bases and J by 10 bases, with 12 bases between. There are 11 residues in the CDR3. CDR3 protein: CAIGTLNEQFF. The CDR3 coding sequence is TGTGCCATCGGGACTTTGAACGAGCAGTTCTTC.

The genes are TRBV6-5 and TRBJ2-5; 8 bases are shared with TRBD1. The length of the CDR3 is 13 residues. Germline V gene sequence: CDR1 MNHEY, CDR2 SVGAGI. The junction had 6 bases not matched to a gene; V was cut back by 8 bases and J by 4 bases. The CDR3 DNA is TGTGCCAGCCTCCCGACAGGGGCAGAGACCCAGTACTTC. This codes for CASLPTGAETQYF.

V gene TRBV7-9 combines with J gene TRBJ1-4; perhaps TRBD1 as D (5 bases). Germline CDR1 reads SEHNR; CDR2 reads FQNEAQ (reference sequence). This CDR3 is built from 14 residues. With 5 bases removed from V and 10 bases from J, the gap between germline ends came to 17 bases. The CDR3 sequence: CASSLRDYGGKLFF. CDR3 in DNA: TGTGCCAGCAGCCTCCGGGACTACGGGGGAAAACTGTTTTTT.

The chain uses TRBV19 and TRBJ1-2; 7 bases map to TRBD1. V lost 5 bases to trimming and J lost 1 base; unmatched junction nucleotides: 7. CDR1 is LNHDA, CDR2 SQIVND, per germline (reference sequence). This CDR3 contains 15 residues. CDR3 in amino acids: CASSLGQAYNYGYTF. CDR3 DNA: TGTGCCAGTAGTTTAGGACAGGCCTATAACTATGGCTACACCTTC.

The V and J genes are TRBV5-5 and TRBJ1-2; 7 bases align to TRBD1. Germline assignment: CDR1 SGHKS and CDR2 YYEKEE (reference sequence). CDR3 length equals 13 residues. V gave up 5 bases and J gave up 3 bases; unmatched junction bases: 4. CDR3 amino acids: CASSNTGDYGYTF. CDR3 nucleotides: TGTGCCAGCAGTAACACAGGGGACTATGGCTACACCTTC.

The chain uses TRBV13 and TRBJ2-1; D might be TRBD1 or TRBD2, each matching 5 bases. V was cut by 1 base and J by 12 bases, with 22 bases left in between. This CDR3 is built from 16 residues. CDR1 and CDR2 from the germline V gene are PRHDT and FYEKMQ (reference sequence). In nucleotides, the CDR3 is TGTGCCAGCAGCTTAGTGGCCGGGACGGGCGCTACGGGGCAGTTCTTC. Translation: CASSLVAGTGATGQFF.

This clone occurred once. The V call is TRBV4-1, the J call TRBJ1-1; a possible D gene is TRBD1 (6 bases). The CDR3 totals 16 residues. Germline V gene lookup returns CDR1 MGHRA and CDR2 YSYEKL. The V and J ends lost 1 base and 1 base respectively, with 13 bases between them. Here the CDR3 DNA reads TGCGCCAGCAGCCAAGGTACGGACAGCTGGAACACTGAAGCTTTCTTT. Translating it yields CASSQGTDSWNTEAFF.